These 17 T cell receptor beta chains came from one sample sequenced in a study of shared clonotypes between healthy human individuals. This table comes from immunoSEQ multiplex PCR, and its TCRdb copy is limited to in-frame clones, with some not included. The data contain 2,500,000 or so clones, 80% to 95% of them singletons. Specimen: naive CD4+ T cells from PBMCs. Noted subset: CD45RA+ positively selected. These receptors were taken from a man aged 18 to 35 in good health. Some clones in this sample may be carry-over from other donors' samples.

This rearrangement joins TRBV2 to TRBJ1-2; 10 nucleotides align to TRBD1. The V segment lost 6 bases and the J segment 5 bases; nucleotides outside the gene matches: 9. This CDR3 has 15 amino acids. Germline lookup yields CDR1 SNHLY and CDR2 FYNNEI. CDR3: CASRGDGTGVYGYTF. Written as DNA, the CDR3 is TGTGCCAGCAGGGGTGACGGGACAGGGGTTTATGGCTACACCTTC. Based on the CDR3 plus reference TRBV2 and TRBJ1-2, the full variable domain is EPEVTQTPSHQVTQMGQEVILRCVPISNHLYFYWYRQILGQKVEFLVSFYNNEISEKSEIFDDQFSVERPDGSNFTLKIRSTKLEDSAMYFCASRGDGTGVYGYTFGSGTRLTVV.

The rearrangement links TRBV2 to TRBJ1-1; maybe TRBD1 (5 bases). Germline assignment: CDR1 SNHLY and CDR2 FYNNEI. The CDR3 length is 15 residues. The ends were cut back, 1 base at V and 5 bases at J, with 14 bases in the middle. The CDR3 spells CASSEGGGWGTEAFF. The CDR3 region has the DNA TGTGCCAGCAGTGAAGGCGGGGGTTGGGGGACTGAAGCTTTCTTT.

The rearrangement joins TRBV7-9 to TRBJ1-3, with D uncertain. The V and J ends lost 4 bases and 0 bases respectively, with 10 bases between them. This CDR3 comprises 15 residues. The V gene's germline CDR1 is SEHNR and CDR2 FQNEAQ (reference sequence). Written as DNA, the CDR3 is TGTGCCAGCAGCTCCCGTTGGACCTCTGGAAACACCATATATTTT. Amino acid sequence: CASSSRWTSGNTIYF.

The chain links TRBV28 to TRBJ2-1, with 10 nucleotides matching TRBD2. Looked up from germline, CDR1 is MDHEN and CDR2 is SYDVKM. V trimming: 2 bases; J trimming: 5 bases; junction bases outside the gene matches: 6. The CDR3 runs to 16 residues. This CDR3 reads CASSLAPLAGHNEQFF. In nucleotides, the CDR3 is TGTGCCAGCAGTTTAGCCCCACTAGCGGGGCACAATGAGCAGTTCTTC.

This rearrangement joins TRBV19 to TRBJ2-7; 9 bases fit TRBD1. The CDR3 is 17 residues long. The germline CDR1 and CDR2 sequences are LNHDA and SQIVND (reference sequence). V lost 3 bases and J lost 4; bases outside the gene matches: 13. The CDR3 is CASSIRVLGQGPYEQYF. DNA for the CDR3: TGTGCCAGTAGTATTCGAGTCCTGGGACAGGGACCATACGAGCAGTACTTC. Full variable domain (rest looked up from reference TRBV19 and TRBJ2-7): DGGITQSPKYLFRKEGQNVTLSCEQNLNHDAMYWYRQDPGQGLRLIYYSQIVNDFQKGDIAEGYSVSREKKESFPLTVTSAQKNPTAFYLCASSIRVLGQGPYEQYFGPGTRLTVT.

CDR3 in amino acids: CASSFQTNGFF. Here the CDR3 DNA reads TGTGCCAGCAGTTTCCAGACGAATGGGTTCTTC. The chain couples TRBV2 to TRBJ2-1; D gene ambiguous. Trimming shortened V by 5 bases and J by 15 bases, and 14 bases separated the two germline ends. Germline loops: CDR1 SNHLY, CDR2 FYNNEI. CDR3 length: 11 residues.

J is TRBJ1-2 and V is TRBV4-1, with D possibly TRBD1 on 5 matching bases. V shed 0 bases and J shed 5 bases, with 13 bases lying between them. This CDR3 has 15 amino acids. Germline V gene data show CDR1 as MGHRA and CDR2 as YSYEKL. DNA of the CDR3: TGCGCCAGCAGCCAAGACGGCCCGGGGCGATATGGCTACACCTTC. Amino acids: CASSQDGPGRYGYTF.

The chain's CDR3 is CASSLRRDRPLHGEQFF. The CDR3 nucleotides are TGTGCCAGCAGTTTAAGGAGGGACAGGCCCCTACACGGTGAGCAGTTCTTC. V usage is TRBV27 and J usage is TRBJ2-1; 8 bases align to TRBD1. Trimming removed 2 bases from V and 9 bases from J; junction bases left unmatched: 15. From germline, CDR1 is MNHEY and CDR2 SMNVEV (reference sequence). This CDR3 has 17 amino acids.

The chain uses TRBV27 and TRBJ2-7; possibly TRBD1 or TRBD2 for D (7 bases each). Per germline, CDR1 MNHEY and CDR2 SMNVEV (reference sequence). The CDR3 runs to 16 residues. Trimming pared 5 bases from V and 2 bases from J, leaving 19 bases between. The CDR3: CASSPIIPGGAYEQYF. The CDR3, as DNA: TGTGCCAGCAGTCCTATCATCCCAGGGGGGGCCTACGAGCAGTACTTC.

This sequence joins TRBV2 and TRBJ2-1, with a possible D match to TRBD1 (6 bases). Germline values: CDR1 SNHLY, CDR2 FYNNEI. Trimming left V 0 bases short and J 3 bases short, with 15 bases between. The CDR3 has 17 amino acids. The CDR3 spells CASSEARTAFLYNEQFF. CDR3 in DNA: TGTGCCAGCAGTGAAGCCCGGACAGCCTTCCTCTACAATGAGCAGTTCTTC.

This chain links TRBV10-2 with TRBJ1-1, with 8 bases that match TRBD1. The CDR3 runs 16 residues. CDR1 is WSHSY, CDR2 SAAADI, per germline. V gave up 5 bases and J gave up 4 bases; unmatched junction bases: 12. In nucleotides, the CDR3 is TGCGCCAGCAGTTGGACTCCAGGGGGCGCTTCCACTGAAGCTTTCTTT. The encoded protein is CASSWTPGGASTEAFF.

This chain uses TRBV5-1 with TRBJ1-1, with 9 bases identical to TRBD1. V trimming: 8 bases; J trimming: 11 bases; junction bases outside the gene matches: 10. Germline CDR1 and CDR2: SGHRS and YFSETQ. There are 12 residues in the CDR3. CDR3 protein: CASSEGQGAAFF. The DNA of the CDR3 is TGCGCCAGTAGCGAGGGACAGGGAGCTGCTTTCTTT.

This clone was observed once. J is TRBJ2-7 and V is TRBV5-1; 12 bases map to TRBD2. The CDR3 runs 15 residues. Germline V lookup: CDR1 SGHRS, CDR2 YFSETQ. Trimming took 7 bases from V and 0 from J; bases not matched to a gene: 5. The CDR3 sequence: CASALTSGSSYEQYF. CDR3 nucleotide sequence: TGCGCCAGCGCATTGACTAGCGGGAGCTCCTACGAGCAGTACTTC.

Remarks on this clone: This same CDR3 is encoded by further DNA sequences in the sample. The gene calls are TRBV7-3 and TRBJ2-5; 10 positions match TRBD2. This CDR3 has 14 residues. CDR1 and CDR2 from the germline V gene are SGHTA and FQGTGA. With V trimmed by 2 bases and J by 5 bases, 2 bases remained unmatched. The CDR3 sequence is CASSLSSGSETQYF. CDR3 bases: TGTGCCAGCAGCTTATCTAGCGGGAGTGAGACCCAGTACTTC.

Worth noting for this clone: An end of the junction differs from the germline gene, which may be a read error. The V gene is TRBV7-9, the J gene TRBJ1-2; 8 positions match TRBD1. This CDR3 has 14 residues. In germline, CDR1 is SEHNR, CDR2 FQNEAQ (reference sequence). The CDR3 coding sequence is TGTGCCAGCAGCTCAGTAGGAGGGACAGGAGAAACATATTTC. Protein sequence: CASSSVGGTGETYF. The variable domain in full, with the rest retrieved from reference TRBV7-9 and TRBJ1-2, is DTGVSQNPRHKITKRGQNVTFRCDPISEHNRLYWYRQTLGQGPEFLTYFQNEAQLEKSRLLSDRFSAERPKGSFSTLEIQRTEQGDSAMYLCASSSVGGTGETYFGSGTRLTVV.

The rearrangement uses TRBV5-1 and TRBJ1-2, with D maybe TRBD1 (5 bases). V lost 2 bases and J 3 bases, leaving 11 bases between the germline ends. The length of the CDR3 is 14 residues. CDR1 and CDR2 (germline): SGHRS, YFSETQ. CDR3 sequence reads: CASSFLQGDYGYTF. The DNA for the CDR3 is TGCGCCAGCAGCTTCCTCCAAGGGGACTATGGCTACACCTTC.

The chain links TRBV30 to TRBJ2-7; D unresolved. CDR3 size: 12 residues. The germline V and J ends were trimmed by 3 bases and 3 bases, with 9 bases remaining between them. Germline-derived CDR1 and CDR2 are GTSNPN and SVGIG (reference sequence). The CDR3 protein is CAWSVENYEQYF. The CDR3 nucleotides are TGTGCCTGGAGCGTAGAGAACTACGAGCAGTACTTC.